Shown below are 21 T cell receptor beta chains from a single sample sequenced in a study of blood T cells in healthy people across ages. For the second PCR, which ran for 7 to 11 cycles, a sample-barcoded 5' primer and a J-beta primer mix were used. TCRdb analysed the 5' RACE reads with MiXCR anew, one entry per CDR3 protein. The sample holds approximately 1,000,000 distinct CDR3 sequences, under 55% seen once. Source material: blood. These receptors originate from a woman aged 55-70 years in good health.

V usage is TRBV7-9 and J usage is TRBJ2-1, with D tentatively TRBD2 (5 bases). The closer fit of TRBJ2-7 to the DNA end suggests the J call may be wrong. The CDR3 has 16 amino acids. Germline-derived CDR1 and CDR2 are SEHNR and FQNEAQ (reference sequence). CDR3 sequence (DNA): TGTGCCAGCAGCTTAGGGCCCGGGATGAACTACAATGAGCAGTACTTC. Encoded protein: CASSLGPGMNYNEQYF.

CDR3 loop: CASSQAGVTYGYTF. The CDR3 nucleotides are TGTGCCAGCAGCCAAGCAGGAGTTACCTATGGCTACACCTTC. The rearrangement links TRBV14 to TRBJ1-2; D is undetermined. This CDR3 comprises 14 residues. Germline V lookup: CDR1 SGHDN, CDR2 FVKESK. V gave up 1 base and J gave up 4 bases, with 10 bases separating them.

This clonotype was seen ten or more times. The gene calls are TRBV7-2 and TRBJ2-1, with D uncertain. Trimming took off 0 bases at V and 1 base at J, with 7 bases between the two ends. Germline V lookup: CDR1 SGHTA, CDR2 FQGNSA. The CDR3 spans 15 residues. CDR3 in DNA: TGTGCCAGCAGCTTAGCGGTGGGTTCCTACAATGAGCAGTTCTTC. It yields the protein CASSLAVGSYNEQFF.

The gene calls are TRBV18 and TRBJ2-1, with D unresolved. The CDR3 contains 13 residues. Germline values: CDR1 KGHSH, CDR2 LQKENI. Trimming cost V 2 bases and J 8 bases, with 10 bases left between them. The CDR3 spells CASSPRAQDEQFF. CDR3 coding DNA: TGTGCCAGCTCACCAAGGGCCCAGGATGAGCAGTTCTTC.

The DNA of the CDR3 is TGTGCCAGCAGTGAAATTGGGGAAGAGACCCAGTACTTC. Its protein is CASSEIGEETQYF. V gene TRBV25-1 combines with J gene TRBJ2-7, with no clear D. The tail of the sequence fits TRBJ2-5 better, so the J call may be wrong. CDR1 MGHDK and CDR2 SYGVNS come from the germline V gene. This CDR3 region has 13 residues.

At least ten counts were recorded for this clonotype. The CDR3 bases are TGCAGCGCGAGACTAGCGGGAATAGGCGGCTACGAGCAGTACTTC. Its translation is CSARLAGIGGYEQYF. The chain uses TRBV29-1 and TRBJ2-7, with TRBD2 matching over 11 bases. CDR1 is SQVTM and CDR2 is ANQGSEA in the germline V gene. V lost 7 bases to trimming and J lost 3 bases; unmatched junction nucleotides: 11. The CDR3 is made up of 15 amino acids.

The rearrangement joins TRBV10-2 to TRBJ2-3, with TRBD1 identical over 9 bases. This CDR3 has 15 amino acids. V gave up 3 bases and J gave up 5 bases; unmatched junction bases: 6. Germline CDR1 and CDR2: WSHSY and SAAADI. DNA of the CDR3: TGCGCCAGCAGTGACCTGGGACAGGGAGGAGATACGCAGTATTTT. Translating it yields CASSDLGQGGDTQYF.

The CDR3 loop reads CASRATPMVLPGTQYF. The CDR3 DNA reads as TGTGCCAGCAGAGCGACACCTATGGTTTTACCGGGGACGCAGTATTTT. The chain uses TRBV2 and TRBJ2-3; maybe TRBD2 (5 bases). V was clipped by 6 bases and J by 9 bases, with 25 bases between them. The CDR3 length is 16 residues. The germline gives CDR1 SNHLY, CDR2 FYNNEI.

This clonotype was recorded a few times. This chain joins TRBV3-1 and TRBJ2-7; 10 nucleotides agree with TRBD1. Germline trimming cut 4 bases from V and 4 bases from J; bases unmatched to any gene: 4. The CDR3 totals 14 residues. Germline V gene data show CDR1 as LGHDT and CDR2 as YNNKEL (reference sequence). For the CDR3, the DNA is TGTGCCAGCAGCCGGACAGGGGGGGAATACGAGCAGTACTTC. This translates into CASSRTGGEYEQYF.

This clonotype has a handful of counts. The chain is built from TRBV5-1 and TRBJ2-1, with 9 bases that match TRBD1. Germline CDR1 is SGHRS and CDR2 is YFSETQ. The V gene end was trimmed by 1 base and the J gene end by 9 bases; junction bases not matched to a gene: 2. This CDR3 is 13 amino acids long. This CDR3 reads CASSLRTGVEQFF. The CDR3 DNA is TGCGCCAGCAGCTTGCGGACAGGGGTTGAGCAGTTCTTC.

The chain uses TRBV6-5 and TRBJ1-2; D gene unclear. V was clipped by 6 bases and J by 7 bases, with 9 bases between them. Germline V gene lookup returns CDR1 MNHEY and CDR2 SVGAGI. The CDR3 is 11 amino acids. The CDR3: CASRNISGYTF. The CDR3, as DNA: TGTGCCAGCAGGAATATCTCTGGCTACACCTTC.

The V and J genes are TRBV9 and TRBJ2-4, with 7 bases identical to TRBD2. The CDR3 sequence is 16 residues long. In germline, CDR1 is SGDLS, CDR2 YYNGEE. J lost 6 bases, V lost 4 bases, and 13 bases had no gene match. CDR3 residues: CASSPSSDPGGNIQYF. For the CDR3, the DNA is TGTGCCAGCAGCCCCTCCTCCGACCCGGGGGGAAACATTCAGTACTTC.

The table lists this clonotype with a few counts. The V and J genes are TRBV27 and TRBJ2-7; D not resolved. Germline V gene lookup returns CDR1 MNHEY and CDR2 SMNVEV (reference sequence). Trimming took off 2 bases at V and 2 bases at J, with 13 bases between the two ends. CDR3 length equals 15 residues. The CDR3 DNA follows: TGTGCCAGCAGTTTAGAACACCAGCCAACCTACGAGCAGTACTTC. Its translation: CASSLEHQPTYEQYF.

The rearrangement uses TRBV5-1 and TRBJ1-2; tentative D call: TRBD1 (6 bases). Looked up from germline, CDR1 is SGHRS and CDR2 is YFSETQ. The CDR3 is 15 residues long. Trimming cost V 0 bases and J 2 bases, with 11 bases left between them. The CDR3 loop reads CASSLETDRNYGYTF. CDR3 coding DNA: TGCGCCAGCAGCTTGGAGACCGACAGGAACTATGGCTACACCTTC.

The CDR3 DNA sequence: TGTGCCAGCAGATCCGGACTAGCGGGAGAGGGACGGCATCAAGATACGCAGTATTTT. Translating gives CASRSGLAGEGRHQDTQYF. V is TRBV2 and J is TRBJ2-3; 13 bases agree with TRBD2. This CDR3 region has 19 residues. Trimming cost V 6 bases and J 5 bases; bases outside gene matches: 17. Germline V gene lookup returns CDR1 SNHLY and CDR2 FYNNEI.

This chain connects TRBV20-1 to TRBJ2-2; 9 bases are shared with TRBD1. Per the germline V gene, CDR1 is DFQATT and CDR2 is SNEGSKA (reference sequence). The V and J ends lost 3 bases and 3 bases, in that order; junction bases with no gene match: 5. The CDR3 loop spans 15 amino acids. CDR3 DNA: TGCAGTGCTAGGAGGACAGGGGTAGACACCGGGGAGCTGTTTTTT. As protein: CSARRTGVDTGELFF.

The chain couples TRBV5-6 to TRBJ2-7; 7 nucleotides match TRBD1. Per germline, CDR1 SGHDT and CDR2 YYEEEE. CDR3 size: 12 residues. The V segment lost 6 bases and the J segment 6 bases; nucleotides outside the gene matches: 6. The CDR3: CASTLGTAEQYF. The DNA of the CDR3 is TGTGCCAGCACCCTTGGGACAGCCGAGCAGTACTTC. Supplemented by reference TRBV5-6 and TRBJ2-7, the full variable domain reads DAGVTQSPTHLIKTRGQQVTLRCSPKSGHDTVSWYQQALGQGPQFIFQYYEEEERQRGNFPDRFSGHQFPNYSSELNVNALLLGDSALYLCASTLGTAEQYFGPGTRLTVT.

The V gene is TRBV3-1, the J gene TRBJ1-5; D might be TRBD1 (6 bases). CDR3 size: 12 residues. Germline V gene lookup returns CDR1 LGHDT and CDR2 YNNKEL (reference sequence). Trimming pared 2 bases from V and 15 bases from J, leaving 14 bases between. This CDR3 is CASSQWGDRTHF. The CDR3 DNA follows: TGTGCCAGCAGCCAATGGGGAGACAGGACGCATTTT. Together with reference TRBV3-1 and TRBJ1-5, the CDR3 gives the full variable domain: DTAVSQTPKYLVTQMGNDKSIKCEQNLGHDTMYWYKQDSKKFLKIMFSYNNKELIINETVPNRFSPKSPDKAHLNLHINSLELGDSAVYFCASSQWGDRTHFGDGTRLSIL.

The gene calls are TRBV28 and TRBJ2-7; 10 bases map to TRBD2. With 6 bases clipped from V and 0 bases from J, the junction kept 5 bases outside the gene matches. CDR1 and CDR2 (germline): MDHEN, SYDVKM. The CDR3 loop spans 15 amino acids. CDR3 sequence reads: CASRYGLADSYEQYF. CDR3 in DNA: TGTGCCAGCAGATACGGACTAGCGGACTCCTACGAGCAGTACTTC.

This chain connects TRBV6-1 to TRBJ2-1, with 10 bases matching TRBD2. Germline assignment: CDR1 MNHNS and CDR2 SASEGT. The ends lost 6 bases at V and 7 bases at J; junction bases unmatched: 9. The CDR3 consists of 15 residues. The CDR3 is CASRDLAGVANEQFF. In DNA form, the CDR3 reads TGTGCCAGCAGGGACCTAGCGGGAGTCGCTAATGAGCAGTTCTTC.

Points on this clonotype: The junction and the germline gene differ at one end; a read error may be behind it. V usage is TRBV20-1 and J usage is TRBJ2-1; no reliable D call. The germline V gene encodes CDR1 DFQATT and CDR2 SNEGSKA (reference sequence). The CDR3 extends over 11 amino acids. CDR3 coding DNA: TGCAGTGCGAGAAACCGGTATGAGCAGTCCTTC. Its translation: CSARNRYEQSF.